These 17 T cell receptor beta chains came from one sample sequenced in a study of response to subunit inactivated influenza vaccine. TCRdb reprocessed the RT-PCR reads via MiXCR and lists one record per CDR3 protein. Among about 520,000 distinct CDR3 sequences listed, roughly 27% were seen once. The specimen comprised CD4+ T cells sorted from PBMCs, sampled more than 4 days after vaccination. The receptor set was obtained from a man in his fifties who received an inactivated influenza vaccine.

The gene calls are TRBV9 and TRBJ2-1; 9 nucleotides align to TRBD2. The CDR3 extends over 16 amino acids. Trimming removed 3 bases from V and 8 bases from J; junction bases left unmatched: 12. Germline lookup yields CDR1 SGDLS and CDR2 YYNGEE. The DNA for the CDR3 is TGTGCCAGCAGCGCCAGACTAGCGGCCGGGGTCCATGAGCAGTTCTTC. It encodes CASSARLAAGVHEQFF.

V is TRBV18 and J is TRBJ1-3; TRBD1 might be the D (5 bases). V lost 1 base, J lost 1 base, and 8 bases lay in between. Germline values: CDR1 KGHSH, CDR2 LQKENI. The CDR3 has 15 residues. The CDR3: CASSPLGASGNTIYF. CDR3 DNA sequence: TGTGCCAGCTCACCACTCGGGGCGTCTGGAAACACCATATATTTT.

This chain connects TRBV27 to TRBJ2-1; 12 nucleotides match TRBD2. This CDR3 region has 15 residues. With 3 bases clipped from V and 6 bases from J, the junction kept 3 bases outside the gene matches. The germline CDR1 and CDR2 sequences are MNHEY and SMNVEV (reference sequence). CDR3 amino acids: CASSFGTSGPNEQFF. The CDR3 coding sequence is TGTGCCAGCAGTTTCGGGACTAGCGGGCCCAATGAGCAGTTCTTC.

This clonotype turned up a few times. The chain joins TRBV9 to TRBJ2-2; D is possibly TRBD1 (6 bases). V lost 1 base to trimming and J lost 2 bases, with 12 bases between them. Germline V gives CDR1 SGDLS, CDR2 YYNGEE. CDR3 length: 16 residues. The CDR3 DNA is TGTGCCAGCAGCGTACAGGGGACCCGAAACACCGGGGAGCTGTTTTTT. Its protein product is CASSVQGTRNTGELFF.

The CDR3: CASSSTGLASTNTGELFF. CDR3 bases: TGTGCCAGCAGCTCCACCGGACTAGCGTCAACGAACACCGGGGAGCTGTTTTTT. The gene calls are TRBV11-2 and TRBJ2-2; TRBD2 agrees at 9 bases. Germline assignment: CDR1 SGHAT and CDR2 FQNNGV. V was pared by 4 bases and J by 0 bases, with 9 bases of the junction left unmatched. The CDR3 totals 18 residues.

This chain connects TRBV20-1 to TRBJ2-5; 10 bases fit TRBD2. Germline V gene sequence: CDR1 DFQATT, CDR2 SNEGSKA (reference sequence). The CDR3 is 16 residues long. V trimming: 4 bases; J trimming: 3 bases; junction bases outside the gene matches: 11. CDR3 bases: TGCAGTGCTATACTCCCAAAGGGACTAGCGAAAGAGACCCAGTACTTC. It is translated as CSAILPKGLAKETQYF.

The V gene is TRBV29-1, the J gene TRBJ1-4; a possible D gene is TRBD1 (6 bases). The CDR3 has 11 residues. The V and J ends lost 6 bases and 8 bases respectively, with 10 bases between them. CDR1 is SQVTM, CDR2 ANQGSEA, per germline. This CDR3 is CSVKQGEKLFF. The CDR3 DNA is TGCAGCGTAAAACAGGGCGAAAAACTGTTTTTT.

The chain has TRBV11-2 and TRBJ2-5; a possible D gene is TRBD1 (6 bases). This CDR3 comprises 16 residues. The V gene's germline CDR1 is SGHAT and CDR2 FQNNGV. V gave up 4 bases and J gave up 2 bases, with 17 bases separating them. The CDR3 here is CASSSQGSGSQETQYF. The DNA for the CDR3 is TGTGCCAGCAGCTCCCAGGGGTCAGGATCTCAAGAGACCCAGTACTTC.

The genes are TRBV28 and TRBJ1-4, with 7 nucleotides matching TRBD1. J lost 8 bases, V lost 4 bases, and 7 bases had no gene match. Germline V gives CDR1 MDHEN, CDR2 SYDVKM. The CDR3 consists of 14 residues. The CDR3 sequence: CASSSRGRFEKLFF. The CDR3 nucleotides are TGTGCCAGCAGTTCGAGGGGGCGTTTCGAAAAACTGTTTTTT.

V and J are TRBV5-1 and TRBJ2-7; a weak D match, TRBD1 (6 bases). The germline V and J ends were trimmed by 0 bases and 6 bases, with 16 bases remaining between them. Germline values: CDR1 SGHRS, CDR2 YFSETQ. The CDR3 is 15 residues long. CDR3 nucleotide sequence: TGCGCCAGCAGCTTGGAGGGGACAAGGGGATCCGAGCAGTACTTC. As protein: CASSLEGTRGSEQYF. The variable domain in full, with the rest retrieved from reference TRBV5-1 and TRBJ2-7, is KAGVTQTPRYLIKTRGQQVTLSCSPISGHRSVSWYQQTPGQGLQFLFEYFSETQRNKGNFPGRFSGRQFSNSRSEMNVSTLELGDSALYLCASSLEGTRGSEQYFGPGTRLTVT.

This clonotype was recorded many times. The V and J genes are TRBV11-2 and TRBJ1-5; TRBD1 might be the D (6 bases). The ends were cut back, 0 bases at V and 3 bases at J, with 12 bases in the middle. The CDR3 runs to 16 residues. CDR1 and CDR2 (germline): SGHAT, FQNNGV. The CDR3 bases are TGTGCCAGCAGCTTAGATCGGAGGGGGAACAATCAGCCCCAGCATTTT. As protein: CASSLDRRGNNQPQHF.

Ten or more counts support this clonotype. The CDR3 coding sequence is TGCAGTGCTAGCGATCTAGCGGGAGGTACTTACGAGCAGTACTTC. Protein sequence: CSASDLAGGTYEQYF. The chain links TRBV20-1 to TRBJ2-7, with 11 bases aligning to TRBD2. The length of the CDR3 is 15 residues. Trimming took 3 bases from V and 4 from J; bases not matched to a gene: 8. Germline assignment: CDR1 DFQATT and CDR2 SNEGSKA (reference sequence).

This chain links TRBV29-1 with TRBJ2-7; 9 nucleotides match TRBD2. The germline V gene has CDR1 SQVTM and CDR2 ANQGSEA. The CDR3 sequence is 15 residues long. V lost 3 bases, J lost 0 bases, and 6 bases stayed unmatched. The CDR3 is CSVDLAGRSSYEQYF. The DNA for the CDR3 is TGCAGCGTTGACCTAGCGGGGAGAAGCTCCTACGAGCAGTACTTC.

This clonotype was seen only a few times. The chain recombines TRBV20-1 with TRBJ2-1; 7 bases are a match to TRBD2. The CDR3 is 16 amino acids. J was trimmed by 0 bases and V by 1 base; bases with no gene match: 6. Germline CDR1 DFQATT, CDR2 SNEGSKA (reference sequence). CDR3 sequence (DNA): TGCAGTGCTAGAGCTTTGCGGGAGAGCTCCTACAATGAGCAGTTCTTC. Protein sequence: CSARALRESSYNEQFF.

Concerning this clonotype: The DNA is left out, because the CDR3 cannot be placed on it with certainty; the CDR3 is given as TCRdb lists it. The chain carries TRBV5-1 and TRBJ1-1. The CDR3 length equals 13 residues, ends included. The germline V gene encodes CDR1 SGHRS and CDR2 YFSETQ. CDR3 residues: CASSWGRGTEAVF.

Many counts were recorded for this clonotype. This sequence joins TRBV29-1 and TRBJ1-2, with TRBD1 as a possible D gene (5 bases). The germline CDR1 and CDR2 sequences are SQVTM and ANQGSEA. V shed 0 bases and J shed 4 bases, with 12 bases lying between them. CDR3 size: 14 residues. CDR3 residues: CSVEDRDHGYGYTF. The CDR3 nucleotides are TGCAGCGTTGAAGACCGGGACCACGGCTATGGCTACACCTTC. Full variable domain (remainder filled in from reference TRBV29-1 and TRBJ1-2): SAVISQKPSRDICQRGTSLTIQCQVDSQVTMMFWYRQQPGQSLTLIATANQGSEATYESGFVIDKFPISRPNLTFSTLTVSNMSPEDSSIYLCSVEDRDHGYGYTFGSGTRLTVV.

The genes are TRBV20-1 and TRBJ2-3, with D unclear. Germline V CDR1 and CDR2: DFQATT, SNEGSKA (reference sequence). The CDR3 is made up of 14 amino acids. CDR3 residues: CSWQKARIADTQYF. DNA of the CDR3: TGCAGCTGGCAGAAAGCCCGGATTGCAGATACGCAGTATTTT.